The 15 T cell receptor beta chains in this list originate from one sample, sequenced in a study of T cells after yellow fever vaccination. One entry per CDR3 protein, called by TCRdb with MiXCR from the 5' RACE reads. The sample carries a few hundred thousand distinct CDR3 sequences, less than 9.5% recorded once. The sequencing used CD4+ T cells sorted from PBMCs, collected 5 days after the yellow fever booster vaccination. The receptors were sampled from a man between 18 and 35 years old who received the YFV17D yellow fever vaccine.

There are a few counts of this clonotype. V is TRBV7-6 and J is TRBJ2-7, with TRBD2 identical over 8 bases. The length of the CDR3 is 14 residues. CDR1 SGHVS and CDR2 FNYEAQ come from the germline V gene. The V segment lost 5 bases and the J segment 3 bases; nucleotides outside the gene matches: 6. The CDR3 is CASSPGGGNYEQYV. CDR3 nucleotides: TGTGCCAGCAGCCCGGGAGGGGGGAACTACGAGCAGTACGTC.

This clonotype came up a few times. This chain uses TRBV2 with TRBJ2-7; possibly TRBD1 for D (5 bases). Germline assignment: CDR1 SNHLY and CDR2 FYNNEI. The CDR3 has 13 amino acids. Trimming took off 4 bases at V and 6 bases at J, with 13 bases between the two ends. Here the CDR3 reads CASSVLGVGEQYV. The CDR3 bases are TGTGCCAGCAGTGTTTTAGGGGTGGGCGAGCAGTACGTC.

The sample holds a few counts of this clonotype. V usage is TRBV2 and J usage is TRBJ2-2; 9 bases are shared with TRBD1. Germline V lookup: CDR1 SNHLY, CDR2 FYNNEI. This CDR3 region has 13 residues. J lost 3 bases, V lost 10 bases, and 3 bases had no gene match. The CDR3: CATRQGDTGELFF. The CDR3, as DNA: TGTGCCACCCGACAGGGGGACACCGGGGAGCTGTTTTTT. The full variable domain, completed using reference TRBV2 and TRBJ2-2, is EPEVTQTPSHQVTQMGQEVILRCVPISNHLYFYWYRQILGQKVEFLVSFYNNEISEKSEIFDDQFSVERPDGSNFTLKIRSTKLEDSAMYFCATRQGDTGELFFGEGSRLTVL.

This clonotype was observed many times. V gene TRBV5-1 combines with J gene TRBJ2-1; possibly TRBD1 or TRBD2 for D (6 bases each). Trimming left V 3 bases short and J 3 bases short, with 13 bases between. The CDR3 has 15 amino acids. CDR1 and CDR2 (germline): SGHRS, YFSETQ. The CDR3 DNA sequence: TGCGCCAGCAGCTCGGGGGCAGGGGACTACAATGAGCAGTTCTTC. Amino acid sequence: CASSSGAGDYNEQFF.

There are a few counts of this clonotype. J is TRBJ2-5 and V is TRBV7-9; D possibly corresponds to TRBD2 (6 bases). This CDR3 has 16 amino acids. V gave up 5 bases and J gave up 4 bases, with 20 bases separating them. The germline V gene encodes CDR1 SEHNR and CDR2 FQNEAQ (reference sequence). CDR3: CASSERAGWSGETQYF. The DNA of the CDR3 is TGTGCCAGCAGCGAGCGGGCAGGGTGGTCTGGAGAGACCCAGTACTTC.

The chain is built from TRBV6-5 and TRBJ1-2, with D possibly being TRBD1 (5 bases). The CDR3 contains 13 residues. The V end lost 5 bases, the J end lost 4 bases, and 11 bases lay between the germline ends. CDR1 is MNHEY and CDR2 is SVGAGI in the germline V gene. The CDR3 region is CASSPGKLYGYTF. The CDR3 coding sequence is TGTGCCAGCAGTCCAGGGAAACTCTATGGCTACACCTTC.

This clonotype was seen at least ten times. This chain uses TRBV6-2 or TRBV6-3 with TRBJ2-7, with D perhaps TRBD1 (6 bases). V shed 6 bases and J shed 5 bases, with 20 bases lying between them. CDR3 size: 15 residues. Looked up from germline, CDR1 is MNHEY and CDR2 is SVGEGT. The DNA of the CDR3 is TGTGCCAGCAGCACAGGGTCGTGGCACTTGGACGAGCAGTACGTC. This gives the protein CASSTGSWHLDEQYV.

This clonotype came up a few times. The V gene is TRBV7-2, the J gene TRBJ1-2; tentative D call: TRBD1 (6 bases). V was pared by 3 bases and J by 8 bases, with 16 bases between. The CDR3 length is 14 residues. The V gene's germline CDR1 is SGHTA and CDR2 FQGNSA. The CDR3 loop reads CASSFSRFGGGYTF. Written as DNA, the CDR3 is TGTGCCAGCAGCTTTTCGAGGTTTGGGGGCGGCTACACCTTC.

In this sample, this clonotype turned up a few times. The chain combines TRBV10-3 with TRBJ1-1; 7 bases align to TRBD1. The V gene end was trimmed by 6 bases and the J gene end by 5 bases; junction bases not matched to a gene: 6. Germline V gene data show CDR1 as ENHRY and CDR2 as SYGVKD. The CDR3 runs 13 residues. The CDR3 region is CAIRETGQTEAFF. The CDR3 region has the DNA TGTGCCATCAGAGAGACAGGGCAAACTGAAGCTTTCTTT.

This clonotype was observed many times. The CDR3 here is CASSPFWETQYF. CDR3 in DNA: TGTGCCAGCAGCCCTTTTTGGGAGACCCAGTACTTC. The chain combines TRBV7-2 with TRBJ2-5; D is undetermined. Germline lookup yields CDR1 SGHTA and CDR2 FQGNSA. The CDR3 runs to 12 residues. Trimming took off 5 bases at V and 5 bases at J, with 9 bases between the two ends.

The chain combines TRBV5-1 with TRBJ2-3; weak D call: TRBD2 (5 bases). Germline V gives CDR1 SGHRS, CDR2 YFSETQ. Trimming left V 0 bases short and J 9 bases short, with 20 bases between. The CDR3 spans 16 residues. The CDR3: CASSLAVALRVGTQYF. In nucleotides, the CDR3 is TGCGCCAGCAGCTTGGCCGTTGCGTTGAGGGTTGGAACGCAGTATTTT.

CDR3 DNA: TGTGCCAGCAGCTTATCTGGCGGGGGCCCTTCTCTGGAGCAGTTCTTC. The encoded protein is CASSLSGGGPSLEQFF. The chain joins TRBV7-3 to TRBJ2-1, with a possible D match to TRBD2 (7 bases). V was clipped by 2 bases and J by 10 bases, with 21 bases between them. Per germline, CDR1 SGHTA and CDR2 FQGTGA. The CDR3 is made up of 16 amino acids. Complete variable domain (other parts from reference TRBV7-3 and TRBJ2-1): GAGVSQTPSNKVTEKGKYVELRCDPISGHTALYWYRQSLGQGPEFLIYFQGTGAADDSGLPNDRFFAVRPEGSVSTLKIQRTERGDSAVYLCASSLSGGGPSLEQFFGPGTRLTVL.

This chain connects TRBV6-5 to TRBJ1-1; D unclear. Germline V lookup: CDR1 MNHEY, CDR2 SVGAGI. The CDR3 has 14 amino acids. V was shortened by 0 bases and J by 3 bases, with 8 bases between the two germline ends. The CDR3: CASSYSQLDTEAFF. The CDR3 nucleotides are TGTGCCAGCAGTTACTCTCAGCTGGACACTGAAGCTTTCTTT.

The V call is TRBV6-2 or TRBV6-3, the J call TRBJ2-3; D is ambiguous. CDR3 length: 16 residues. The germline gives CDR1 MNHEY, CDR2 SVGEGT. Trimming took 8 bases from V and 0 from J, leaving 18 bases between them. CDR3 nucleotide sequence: TGTGCCAGCGGTGAGCGCCTAGGAGTTAGCACAGATACGCAGTATTTT. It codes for CASGERLGVSTDTQYF.

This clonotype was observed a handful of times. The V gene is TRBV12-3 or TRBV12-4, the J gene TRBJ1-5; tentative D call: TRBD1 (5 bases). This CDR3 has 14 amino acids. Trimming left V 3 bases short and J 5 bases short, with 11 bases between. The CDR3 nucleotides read TGTGCCAGCAGTTTTGGGGGGGGTGATCAGCCCCAGCATTTT. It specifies CASSFGGGDQPQHF.